These T cell receptor beta chains were read from a single sample in a study of cytomegalovirus exposure and HLA in healthy donors. Sequenced by immunoSEQ multiplex PCR; TCRdb stores in-frame clones only, minus some. The table shows about 160,000 clones, with 85% to 90% occurring only once. Sequenced input: PBMCs. The receptors derive from a woman between 18 and 29 years old in good health and CMV-seropositive. CDR3s include the opening cysteine and the closing phenylalanine or tryptophan. D genes are given only for firm matches. Not every row has a clone size; where given, it reads once, few, many or a size class.

TRBV5-4	.	TRBJ2-5	TRBD1	CASSSRPGGETQYF	TGTGCCAGCAGCTCCCGGCCAGGGGGAGAGACCCAGTACTTC
TRBV4-1	.	TRBJ2-1	TRBD1	CASSQDNGAGGVNEQFF	TGCGCCAGCAGCCAAGATAATGGGGCAGGGGGTGTCAATGAGCAGTTCTTC
TRBV25-1	.	TRBJ2-5	.	CASSEARWRETQYF	TGTGCCAGCAGTGAAGCCCGTTGGCGGGAGACCCAGTACTTC
TRBV15	.	TRBJ2-5	TRBD1	CATSGRTGSVETQYF	TGTGCCACCAGCGGGCGGACAGGGAGTGTCGAGACCCAGTACTTC
TRBV28	.	TRBJ2-1	TRBD1	CASIGPGTGVNEQFF	TGTGCCAGCATCGGTCCCGGGACAGGGGTGAATGAGCAGTTCTTC
TRBV10-3	.	TRBJ1-1	.	CAIRGGGSENTEAFF	TGTGCCATCAGGGGCGGCGGGTCAGAGAACACTGAAGCTTTCTTT
TRBV5-6	.	TRBJ2-5	.	CASSLAGSSEETQYF	TGTGCCAGCAGCTTGGCCGGATCTAGTGAGGAGACCCAGTACTTC
TRBV4-2	.	TRBJ2-7	TRBD2	CASSQTSGDAYEQYF	TGTGCCAGCAGCCAGACTAGCGGGGACGCCTACGAGCAGTACTTC
TRBV10-3	.	TRBJ2-1	TRBD2	CAISDPVMSGGSDEQFF	TGTGCCATCAGTGACCCAGTCATGTCGGGAGGTTCCGATGAGCAGTTCTTC
TRBV5-5	.	TRBJ2-5	TRBD1	CASSFSDRVGQETQYF	TGTGCCAGCAGCTTCAGCGACAGGGTGGGCCAAGAGACCCAGTACTTC
TRBV4-1	.	TRBJ1-4	.	CASREGFNEKLFF	TGCGCCAGCAGGGAGGGATTTAATGAAAAACTGTTTTTT
TRBV5-4	.	TRBJ1-2	.	CASSSLYSGEPIGRVYGYTF	TGTGCCAGCAGCTCCTTATACTCGGGGGAGCCTATCGGTCGGGTCTATGGCTACACCTTC
TRBV18	.	TRBJ2-3	.	CASSRRGTVSTDTQYF	TGTGCCAGCTCACGTAGGGGGACCGTTAGCACAGATACGCAGTATTTT
TRBV5-1	few	TRBJ1-5	.	CASSFGPGTSNQPQHF	TGCGCCAGCAGCTTTGGCCCAGGGACAAGCAATCAGCCCCAGCATTTT
TRBV6-5	.	TRBJ1-1	.	CASSRSDNMNTEAFF	TGTGCCAGCAGTCGCTCGGACAACATGAACACTGAAGCTTTCTTT
TRBV21-1	.	TRBJ2-7	.	CASGLAGPYEQYF	TGTGCCAGCGGACTAGCGGGACCCTACGAGCAGTACTTC
TRBV9	.	TRBJ1-1	.	CASSTANEAFF	TGTGCCAGCAGCACTGCCAATGAAGCTTTCTTT
TRBV5-4	.	TRBJ2-2	.	CASSLGGTNTGELFF	TGTGCCAGCAGCTTGGGCGGAACGAACACCGGGGAGCTGTTTTTT
TRBV7-9	.	TRBJ1-1	.	CASSLAGAPAEAFF	TGTGCCAGCAGCTTGGCAGGGGCCCCCGCTGAAGCTTTCTTT
TRBV7-2	.	TRBJ2-7	.	CASSPRAGSSYEQYF	TGTGCCAGCAGCCCCCGGGCCGGGAGCTCCTACGAGCAGTACTTC
TRBV18	.	TRBJ2-2	TRBD1	CASYKDREGYTGELFF	TGTGCCAGCTACAAGGACAGGGAAGGATACACCGGGGAGCTGTTTTTT
TRBV28	.	TRBJ2-7	.	CASNSGSYEQYF	TGTGCCAGCAATTCGGGGTCCTACGAGCAGTACTTC
TRBV19	.	TRBJ1-5	.	CASSTQGGRRNQPQHF	TGTGCCAGTAGTACCCAGGGAGGGCGGCGCAATCAGCCCCAGCATTTT
TRBV9	once	TRBJ2-7	TRBD2	CASSVEAGYEQYF	TGTGCCAGCAGCGTAGAAGCGGGATACGAGCAGTACTTC
TRBV15	.	TRBJ2-5	.	CATSRGPGNQETQYF	TGTGCCACCAGCAGAGGCCCGGGGAATCAAGAGACCCAGTACTTC
TRBV5-6	.	TRBJ2-1	TRBD1	CASSLPGQELNEQFF	TGTGCCAGCAGCTTACCGGGACAGGAACTCAATGAGCAGTTCTTC
TRBV28	few	TRBJ1-5	.	CASSPTGSGNQPQHF	TGTGCCAGCAGTCCAACAGGGTCTGGCAATCAGCCCCAGCATTTT
TRBV7-2	.	TRBJ1-3	.	CASSLNRAGNTIYF	TGTGCCAGCAGCTTAAACAGGGCTGGAAACACCATATATTTT
TRBV19	.	TRBJ1-1	TRBD1	CASSIARTGREAFF	TGTGCCAGTAGTATAGCCCGGACAGGGAGAGAGGCTTTCTTT
TRBV18	.	TRBJ2-7	TRBD2	CASSPRLAGGEQYF	TGTGCCAGCTCACCGAGGCTAGCGGGAGGCGAGCAGTACTTC
TRBV30	.	TRBJ2-7	TRBD1	CAWSNRDRVHEQYF	TGTGCCTGGAGCAACCGGGACAGGGTACACGAGCAGTACTTC
TRBV7-6	.	TRBJ2-7	.	CASSLVPEGFSYEQYF	TGTGCCAGCAGCTTAGTCCCGGAGGGTTTCTCCTACGAGCAGTACTTC
TRBV7-9	.	TRBJ1-1	.	CASSFLGGSTEAFF	TGTGCCAGCAGCTTCCTGGGGGGATCCACTGAAGCTTTCTTT
TRBV28	.	TRBJ2-1	.	CASSTGWNEQFF	TGTGCCAGCAGTACAGGGTGGAATGAGCAGTTCTTC
TRBV7-6	.	TRBJ1-5	.	CASSLFPRGSNQPQHF	TGTGCCAGCAGCTTATTCCCCAGGGGAAGCAATCAGCCCCAGCATTTT
TRBV15	.	TRBJ1-2	TRBD1	CATSRPRYRGSYGYTF	TGTGCCACCAGCAGACCCAGATACAGGGGAAGTTATGGCTACACCTTC
TRBV13	.	TRBJ1-1	TRBD1	CASSLLTAGGRNTEAFF	TGTGCCAGCAGCTTACTGACGGCAGGGGGCCGGAACACTGAAGCTTTCTTT
TRBV7-2	.	TRBJ1-2	TRBD1	CASSSRGGAYGYTF	TGTGCCAGCAGCTCCCGAGGGGGCGCCTATGGCTACACCTTC
TRBV5-1	.	TRBJ1-1	.	CASSLVGVGTEAFF	TGCGCCAGCAGCTTGGTAGGGGTAGGAACTGAAGCTTTCTTT